This TCR beta chain appears in the sequencing data of a study of blood T cell repertoires in COVID-19 (dated by TCRdb to the early 2020s). In terms of the full investigation: Samples covering the acute and convalescent phases of COVID-19 were provided by collaborators in the United States, Italy and Spain. The samples were drawn from two sources: the first 160 participants of the ongoing ImmuneRACE study, and approximately 1,300 subjects contributed by 6 global collaborators. Nearly every sample came with metadata listing a de-identified subject ID, COVID-19 status, age in years and sex. The repertoires were made available in a free public database intended to serve as a resource for research on the immune response to SARS-CoV-2. Where HLA class I and class II types were available, the types were taken from metadata supplied by the sample provider, not from assay-based typing. The prospective study material was composed of cDNA or gDNA derived from T cells, B-cell-depleted T cells, or PBMCs. Deeply sampled blood TCRbeta repertoires from subjects exposed to, actively infected with, or recovered from COVID-19 were included in the dataset. Broader findings and caveats from the paper: Clinical and demographic metadata were provided uncurated, with the amount varying by source and participant.

The immunoSEQ Assay, a bias-controlled multiplex PCR, was used to amplify TCRbeta CDR3 regions from genomic DNA. The paper's processing steps were these. The number of nucleated cells in each sample was estimated from the amplification of reference gene primers within the assay. To quantify the absolute abundance of each unique TCRbeta CDR3 rearrangement, sequence reads were collapsed and filtered. For each sample, productive Simpson clonality was calculated as the square root of Simpson's diversity index over productive rearrangements. In its TCRdb copy, this immuneACCESS table keeps in-frame sequences only and misses some clones. Where compared with another copy, unresolved V genes explain less than half of these, and the others have no known cause. V and J calls and clone size are as listed in that table; D and trimming were resolved from the DNA. For this sample the table gives about 150,000 clones, of which more than 75% were detected only once. The top ten constitute 4.2% of the sample.

CDR1 and CDR2 were assigned from the germline V gene as MNHNS and SASEGT. The CDR3 measures 15 amino acids from cysteine to phenylalanine. The only DNA kept is the CDR3, 45 bases in frame from the first base. Turning to this clone: Its recognized antigen is unknown. Mismatch with germline at one junction end may stem from a read error.

Collaborating institutions collected whole blood in K2EDTA tubes following their own protocols. Collaborator samples were shipped for TCRbeta analysis as frozen whole blood, isolated PBMCs, or DNA extracted from either sample type. The sequencing input was peripheral blood. The receptor was isolated from a man aged 60-69 years with acute or convalescent COVID-19. The rearranged segments are TRBV6-1 and TRBJ2-7; 9 central nucleotides agree with TRBD1. The CDR3 protein sequence reads: CASSDAGTGSFEQYF. Here is the DNA: TGTGCCAGCAGTGACGCCGGGACAGGGTCCTTCGAGCAGTACTTC.